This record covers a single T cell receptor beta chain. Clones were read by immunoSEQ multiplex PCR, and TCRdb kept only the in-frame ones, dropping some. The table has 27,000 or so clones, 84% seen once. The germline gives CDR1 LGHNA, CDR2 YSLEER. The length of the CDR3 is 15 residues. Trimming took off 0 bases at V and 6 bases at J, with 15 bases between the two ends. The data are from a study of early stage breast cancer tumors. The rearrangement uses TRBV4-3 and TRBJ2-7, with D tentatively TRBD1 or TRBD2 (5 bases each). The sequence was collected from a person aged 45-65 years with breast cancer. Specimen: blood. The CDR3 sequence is CASSQDRPLGGEQYF. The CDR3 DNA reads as TGCGCCAGCAGCCAAGACCGACCCCTTGGGGGCGAGCAGTACTTC.